This is a list of T cell receptor beta chains from one sample in a study of identical twins. MiXCR, applied by TCRdb to the 5' RACE reads, yields one record per CDR3 protein. Among approximately 210,000 distinct CDR3 sequences, 5.5% to 7.5% were seen once, and the ten largest hold more than 12%. The sample was also reused in another study, on T cells expressing NK-cell markers.

Sequenced: CD8+ T cells sorted from blood. The receptor set was obtained from a woman aged 18-35 years in good health. The CDR3 runs from the conserved cysteine through the conserved F or W.

V	J	CDR3
TRBV6-1	TRBJ2-5	CASSDGTGGRETQYF
TRBV7-9	TRBJ2-3	CASSLFGASGTDTQYF
TRBV3-1	TRBJ2-1	CASSTNFPTSGRYGSDEQFF
TRBV5-5	TRBJ1-5	CASSPARPGIQPQHF
TRBV11-2	TRBJ2-7	CASSLGEGLIYEQYF
TRBV6-2/TRBV6-3	TRBJ2-2	CASSYQTRGGELFF
TRBV11-2	TRBJ2-1	CASSPGPPGQFF
TRBV2	TRBJ1-1	CARGDNFAEAFF
TRBV7-7	TRBJ2-1	CASSNTIYNEQFF
TRBV4-1	TRBJ1-1	CASSQGTAPSTEAFF
TRBV11-2	TRBJ2-1	CASSLGTGGSDEQFF
TRBV11-2	TRBJ1-2	CASSPDRRGYTF
TRBV20-1	TRBJ2-5	CSAIPGGEGETQYF
TRBV12-3/TRBV12-4	TRBJ2-1	CASIDRVSGNEQFF
TRBV10-2	TRBJ2-7	CASSESVATYEQYF
TRBV5-5	TRBJ2-1	CASSGEGGQFF
TRBV7-9	TRBJ1-6	CASRDSHNLHF
TRBV20-1	TRBJ2-3	CSARANLAAYTDTQYF
TRBV6-5	TRBJ2-3	CASSYNPTDTQYF
TRBV7-7	TRBJ2-3	CASSCRGLIVNADTQYF
TRBV11-3	TRBJ2-2	CASSLSGRGQDTGELFF
TRBV11-3	TRBJ2-2	CASSRGTRNTGELFF
TRBV11-2	TRBJ2-7	CASSGLSYEQYF
TRBV25-1	TRBJ1-1	CASSEFGEWAFF
TRBV12-3/TRBV12-4	TRBJ2-7	CASSRRQAVYEQYF
TRBV7-8	TRBJ2-1	CASSGGKNEQFF
TRBV9	TRBJ2-5	CASSVSSLLGETQYF
TRBV5-1	TRBJ2-1	CASTGTSGMDEQFF
TRBV27	TRBJ2-5	CASSPRGNQETQYF
TRBV29-1	TRBJ2-1	CSVEGLADVSYNEQFF
TRBV6-2/TRBV6-3	TRBJ1-1	CASGQVGDTEAFF
TRBV9	TRBJ2-7	CASSVSGQGANEQYF
TRBV12-5	TRBJ2-5	CASSSELAGLEETQYF
TRBV5-1	TRBJ2-5	CASSFGQEGPGRETQYF
TRBV6-1	TRBJ1-4	CATSSTASTNEKLFF
TRBV12-3/TRBV12-4	TRBJ1-1	CASSTDRGGTEAFF
TRBV13	TRBJ2-1	CASTSGGAHEQFF
TRBV6-1	TRBJ1-2	CASKTRDRDYGYTF
TRBV7-9	TRBJ1-2	CASSLSSQDYGYTF
TRBV5-5	TRBJ2-7	CASRGTGGSPYEQYF
TRBV7-2	TRBJ2-1	CASSPLAGVYNEQFF
TRBV7-9	TRBJ2-4	CASSNPLYGREGNIQYF
TRBV27	TRBJ2-3	CASSSLALGRLADTQYF
TRBV12-5	TRBJ2-7	CASGLGQGPEGGQYF
TRBV7-9	TRBJ1-2	CASSPPGQNYGYTF
TRBV7-2	TRBJ2-3	CASSPRRDTQYF
TRBV3-1	TRBJ1-2	CASSQETEMGNYGYTF
TRBV3-1	TRBJ2-7	CASSDPGSSYEQYF
TRBV12-3/TRBV12-4	TRBJ2-7	CASSTVYEQYF
TRBV6-1	TRBJ1-1	CASWGRGLETFF
TRBV27	TRBJ1-2	CASRDIVEGYTF
TRBV5-1	TRBJ1-2	CASSLIRSYGYTF
TRBV6-2/TRBV6-3	TRBJ1-6	CASSSTTLTNSPLHF
TRBV7-9	TRBJ1-1	CASSRDYTEAFF
TRBV30	TRBJ2-1	CAWALEGGKEQFF
TRBV12-3/TRBV12-4	TRBJ2-3	CASRPDRGGSDTQYF
TRBV20-1	TRBJ2-1	CSATGTSGGLVSYNEQFF
TRBV12-3/TRBV12-4	TRBJ2-1	CASSFPGANEQFF